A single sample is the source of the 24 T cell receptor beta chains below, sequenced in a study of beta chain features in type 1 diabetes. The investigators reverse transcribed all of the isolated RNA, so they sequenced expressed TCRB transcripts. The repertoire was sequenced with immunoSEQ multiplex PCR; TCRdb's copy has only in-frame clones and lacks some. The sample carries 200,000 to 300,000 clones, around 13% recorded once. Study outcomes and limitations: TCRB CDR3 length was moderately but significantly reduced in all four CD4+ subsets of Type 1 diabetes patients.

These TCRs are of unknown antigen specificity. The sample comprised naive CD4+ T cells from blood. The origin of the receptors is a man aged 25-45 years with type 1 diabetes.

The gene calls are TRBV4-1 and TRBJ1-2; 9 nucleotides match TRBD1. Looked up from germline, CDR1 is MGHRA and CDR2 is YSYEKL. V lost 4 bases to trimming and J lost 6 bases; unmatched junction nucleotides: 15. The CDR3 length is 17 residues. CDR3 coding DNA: TGCGCCAGCAGCCTACCGACCCGGACAGGGGAAAAAGATGGCTACACCTTC. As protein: CASSLPTRTGEKDGYTF.

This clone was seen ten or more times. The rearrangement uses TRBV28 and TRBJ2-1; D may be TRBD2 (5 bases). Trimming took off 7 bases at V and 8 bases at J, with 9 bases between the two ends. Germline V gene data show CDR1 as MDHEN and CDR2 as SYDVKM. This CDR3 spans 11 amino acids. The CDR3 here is CASTTRDEQFF. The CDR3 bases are TGTGCCAGCACTACTAGGGATGAGCAGTTCTTC.

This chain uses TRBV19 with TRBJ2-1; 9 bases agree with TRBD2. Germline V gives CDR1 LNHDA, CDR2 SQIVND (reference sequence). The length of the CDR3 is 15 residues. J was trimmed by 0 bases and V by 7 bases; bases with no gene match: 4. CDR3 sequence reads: CASTGLAHSYNEQFF. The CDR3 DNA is TGTGCCAGTACGGGACTAGCACACTCCTACAATGAGCAGTTCTTC.

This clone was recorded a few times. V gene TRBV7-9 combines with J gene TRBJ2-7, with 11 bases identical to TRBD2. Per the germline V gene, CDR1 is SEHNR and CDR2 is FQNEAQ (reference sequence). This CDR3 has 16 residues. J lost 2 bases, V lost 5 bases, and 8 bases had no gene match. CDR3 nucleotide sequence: TGTGCCAGCAGCAGCCCCCCTAGCGGGAGGACCTACGAGCAGTACTTC. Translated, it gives CASSSPPSGRTYEQYF.

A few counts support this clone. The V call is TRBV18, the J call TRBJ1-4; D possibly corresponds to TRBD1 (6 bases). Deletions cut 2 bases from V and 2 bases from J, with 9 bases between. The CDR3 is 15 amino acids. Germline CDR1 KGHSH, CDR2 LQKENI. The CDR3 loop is CASSPEGVTNEKLFF. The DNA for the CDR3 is TGTGCCAGCTCACCAGAGGGGGTGACTAATGAAAAACTGTTTTTT.

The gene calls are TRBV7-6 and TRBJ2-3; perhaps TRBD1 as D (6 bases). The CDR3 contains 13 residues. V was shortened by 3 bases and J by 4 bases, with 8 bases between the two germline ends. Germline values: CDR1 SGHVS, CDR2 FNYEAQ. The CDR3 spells CASSFTGSDTQYF. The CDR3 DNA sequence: TGTGCCAGCAGCTTCACAGGGTCAGATACGCAGTATTTT.

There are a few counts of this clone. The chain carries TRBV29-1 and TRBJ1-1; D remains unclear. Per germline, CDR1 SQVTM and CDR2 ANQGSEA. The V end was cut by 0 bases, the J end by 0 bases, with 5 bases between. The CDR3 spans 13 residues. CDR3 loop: CSVEEAVNTEAFF. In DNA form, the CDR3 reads TGCAGCGTTGAAGAGGCGGTGAACACTGAAGCTTTCTTT.

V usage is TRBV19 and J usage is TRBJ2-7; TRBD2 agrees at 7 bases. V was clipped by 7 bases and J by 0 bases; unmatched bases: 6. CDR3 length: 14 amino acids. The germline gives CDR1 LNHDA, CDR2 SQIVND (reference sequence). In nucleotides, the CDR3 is TGTGCCAGTACCCTAAGCGGGAACTCCTACGAGCAGTACTTC. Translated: CASTLSGNSYEQYF.

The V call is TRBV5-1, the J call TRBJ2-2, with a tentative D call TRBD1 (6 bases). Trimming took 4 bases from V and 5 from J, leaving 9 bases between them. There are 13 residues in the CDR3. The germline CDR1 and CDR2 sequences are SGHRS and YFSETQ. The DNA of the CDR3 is TGCGCCAGCAGCACAACAGGGACCGGGGAGCTGTTTTTT. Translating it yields CASSTTGTGELFF.

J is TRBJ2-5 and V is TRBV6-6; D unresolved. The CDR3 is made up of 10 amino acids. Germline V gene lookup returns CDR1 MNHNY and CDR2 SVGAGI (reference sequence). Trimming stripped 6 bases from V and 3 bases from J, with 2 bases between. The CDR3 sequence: CASSKETQYF. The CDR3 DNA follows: TGTGCCAGCAGCAAAGAGACCCAGTACTTC.

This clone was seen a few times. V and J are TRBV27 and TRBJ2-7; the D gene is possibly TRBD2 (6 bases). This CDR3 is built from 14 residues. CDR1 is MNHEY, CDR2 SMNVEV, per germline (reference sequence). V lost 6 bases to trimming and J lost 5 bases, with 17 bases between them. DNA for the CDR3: TGTGCCAGCAGCCGCCCCGGCCGGGGGAACGAGCAGTACTTC. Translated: CASSRPGRGNEQYF.

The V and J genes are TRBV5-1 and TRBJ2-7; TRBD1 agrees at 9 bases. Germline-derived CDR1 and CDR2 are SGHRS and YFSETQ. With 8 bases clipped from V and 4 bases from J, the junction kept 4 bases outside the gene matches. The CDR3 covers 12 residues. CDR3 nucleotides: TGCGCCAGTGGACAGGGGACGTACGAGCAGTACTTC. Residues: CASGQGTYEQYF.

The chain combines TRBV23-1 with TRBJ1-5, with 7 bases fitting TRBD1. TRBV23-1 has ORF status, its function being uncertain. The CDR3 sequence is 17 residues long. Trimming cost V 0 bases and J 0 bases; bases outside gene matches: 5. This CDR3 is CASSQSGQFYSNQPQHF. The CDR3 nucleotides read TGCGCCAGCAGTCAATCGGGACAGTTCTATAGCAATCAGCCCCAGCATTTT.

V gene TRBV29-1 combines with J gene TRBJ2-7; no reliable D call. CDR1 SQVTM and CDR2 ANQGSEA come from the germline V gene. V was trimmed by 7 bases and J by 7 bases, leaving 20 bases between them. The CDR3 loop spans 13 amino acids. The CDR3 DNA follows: TGCAGCGCAAAAACTCCTTTACGGTGGGAGCAGTACTTC. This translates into CSAKTPLRWEQYF.

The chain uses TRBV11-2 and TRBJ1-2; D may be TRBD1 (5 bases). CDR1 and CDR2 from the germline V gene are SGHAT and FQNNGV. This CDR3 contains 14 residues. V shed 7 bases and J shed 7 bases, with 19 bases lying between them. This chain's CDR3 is CASTAGTPAGGYTF. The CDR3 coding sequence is TGTGCCAGCACCGCCGGGACTCCCGCGGGTGGCTACACCTTC. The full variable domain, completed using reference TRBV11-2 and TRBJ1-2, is EAGVAQSPRYKIIEKRQSVAFWCNPISGHATLYWYQQILGQGPKLLIQFQNNGVVDDSQLPKDRFSAERLKGVDSTLKIQPAKLEDSAVYLCASTAGTPAGGYTFGSGTRLTVV.

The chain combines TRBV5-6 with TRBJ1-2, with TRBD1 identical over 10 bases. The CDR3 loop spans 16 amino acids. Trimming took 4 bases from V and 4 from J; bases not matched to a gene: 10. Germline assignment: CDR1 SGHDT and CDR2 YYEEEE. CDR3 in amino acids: CASSLLTGTGAYGYTF. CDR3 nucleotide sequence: TGTGCCAGCAGCCTCCTAACCGGGACAGGGGCCTATGGCTACACCTTC.

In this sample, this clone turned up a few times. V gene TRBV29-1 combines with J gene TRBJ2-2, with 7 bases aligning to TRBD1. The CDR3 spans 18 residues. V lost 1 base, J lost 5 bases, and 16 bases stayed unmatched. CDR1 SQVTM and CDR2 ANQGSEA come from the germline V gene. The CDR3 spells CSVEVGDPPGQRTGELFF. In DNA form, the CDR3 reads TGCAGCGTTGAAGTAGGTGATCCTCCGGGACAGAGGACCGGGGAGCTGTTTTTT.

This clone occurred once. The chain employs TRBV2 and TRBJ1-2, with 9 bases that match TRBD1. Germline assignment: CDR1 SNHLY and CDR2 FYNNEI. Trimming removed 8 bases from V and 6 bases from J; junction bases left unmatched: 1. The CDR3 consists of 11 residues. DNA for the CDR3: TGTGCCAGCGGGACAGGGCATGGCTACACCTTC. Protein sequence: CASGTGHGYTF.

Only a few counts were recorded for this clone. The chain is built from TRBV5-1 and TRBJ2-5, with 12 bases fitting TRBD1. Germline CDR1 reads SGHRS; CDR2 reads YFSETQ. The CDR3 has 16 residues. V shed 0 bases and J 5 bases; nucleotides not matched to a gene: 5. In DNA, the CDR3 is TGCGCCAGCAGCTTGGTCGGGACAGGGGGCGTGGAGACCCAGTACTTC. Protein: CASSLVGTGGVETQYF.

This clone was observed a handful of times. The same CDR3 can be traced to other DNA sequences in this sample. CDR3: CSVEAGGETQYF. The CDR3 coding sequence is TGCAGCGTTGAAGCGGGAGGAGAGACCCAGTACTTC. The chain employs TRBV29-1 and TRBJ2-5; 7 positions match TRBD2. V dropped 1 base and J dropped 4; count of bases not matched to a gene: 0. The CDR3 is made up of 12 amino acids. Germline loops: CDR1 SQVTM, CDR2 ANQGSEA. Filled out from reference TRBV29-1 and TRBJ2-5, the complete variable domain reads SAVISQKPSRDICQRGTSLTIQCQVDSQVTMMFWYRQQPGQSLTLIATANQGSEATYESGFVIDKFPISRPNLTFSTLTVSNMSPEDSSIYLCSVEAGGETQYFGPGTRLLVL.

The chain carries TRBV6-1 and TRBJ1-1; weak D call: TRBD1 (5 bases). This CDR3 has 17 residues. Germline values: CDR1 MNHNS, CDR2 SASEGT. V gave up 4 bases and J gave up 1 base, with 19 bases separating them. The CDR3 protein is CASSGTGTQASNTEAFF. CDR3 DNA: TGTGCCAGCAGTGGTACCGGGACTCAGGCCTCGAACACTGAAGCTTTCTTT.

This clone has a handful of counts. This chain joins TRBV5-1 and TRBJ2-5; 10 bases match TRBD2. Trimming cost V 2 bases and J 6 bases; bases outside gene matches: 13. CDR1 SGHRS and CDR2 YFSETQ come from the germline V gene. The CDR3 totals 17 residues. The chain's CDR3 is CASSFPSGSPDGQTQYF. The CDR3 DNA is TGCGCCAGCAGCTTTCCTAGCGGGAGCCCTGACGGACAGACCCAGTACTTC.

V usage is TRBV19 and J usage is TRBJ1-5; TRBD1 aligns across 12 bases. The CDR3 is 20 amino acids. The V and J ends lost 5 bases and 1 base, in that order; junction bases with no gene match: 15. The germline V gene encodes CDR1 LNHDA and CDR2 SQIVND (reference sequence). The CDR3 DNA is TGTGCCAGTAGTCCCAGCCGGGACAGGGGGCAATCCCTAAGCAATCAGCCCCAGCATTTT. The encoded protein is CASSPSRDRGQSLSNQPQHF.

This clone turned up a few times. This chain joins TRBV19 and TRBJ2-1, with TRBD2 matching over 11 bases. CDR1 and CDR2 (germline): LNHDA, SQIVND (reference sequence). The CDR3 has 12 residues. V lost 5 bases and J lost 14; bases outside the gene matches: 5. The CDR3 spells CASSSSGRREFF. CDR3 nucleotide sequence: TGTGCCAGTAGTTCTAGCGGGAGGAGGGAGTTCTTC. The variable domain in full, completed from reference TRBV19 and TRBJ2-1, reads DGGITQSPKYLFRKEGQNVTLSCEQNLNHDAMYWYRQDPGQGLRLIYYSQIVNDFQKGDIAEGYSVSREKKESFPLTVTSAQKNPTAFYLCASSSSGRREFFGPGTRLTVL.